The present entry profiles one T cell receptor beta chain with its context. Its antigen remains unknown. This record comes from a study of T cell responses to AZD1222 COVID-19 vaccine. Study-level results: Spike-wide vaccine-associated CD4 TCRs dominated at 160-218 and 743-854. Targets within unmutated variant regions were reportedly found for nearly half of spike-specific TCRs. Breadth and depth of Spike-specific TCRs rose after two AZD1222 doses.

TCRdb's table, derived via immunoSEQ multiplex PCR, lists solely in-frame clones and lacks some. The sample lists over 110,000 clones, 80% to 95% seen once, with approximately 1.5% in the top ten. Germline values: CDR1 LGHNA, CDR2 YNFKEQ. CDR3 length equals 18 residues. V lost 0 bases and J lost 4; bases outside the gene matches: 10. The J gene is TRBJ1-3, the V gene TRBV4-2; 9 bases line up with TRBD1. Specimen: peripheral blood, collected on day 0 of AZD1222 vaccination. This TCR was recovered from an adult in good health. CDR3 region: CASSQDSVRTGEGNTIYF. For the CDR3, the DNA is TGTGCCAGCAGCCAAGATAGCGTAAGGACAGGGGAGGGAAACACCATATATTTT.